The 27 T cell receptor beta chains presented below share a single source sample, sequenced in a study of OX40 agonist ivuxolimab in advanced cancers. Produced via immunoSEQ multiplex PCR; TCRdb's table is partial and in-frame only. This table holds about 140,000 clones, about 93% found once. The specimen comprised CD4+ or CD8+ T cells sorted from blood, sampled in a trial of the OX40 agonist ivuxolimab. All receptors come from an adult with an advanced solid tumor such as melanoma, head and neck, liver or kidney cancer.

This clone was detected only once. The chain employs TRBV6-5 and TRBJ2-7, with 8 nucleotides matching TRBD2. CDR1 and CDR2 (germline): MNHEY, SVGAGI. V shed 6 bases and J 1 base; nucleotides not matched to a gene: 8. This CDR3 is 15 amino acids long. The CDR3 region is CASSHGGGASYEQYF. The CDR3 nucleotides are TGTGCCAGCAGCCACGGGGGGGGAGCATCCTACGAGCAGTACTTC.

CDR3 loop: CASAPAPGELFF. In DNA, the CDR3 is TGTGCCAGCGCACCGGCGCCCGGGGAGCTGTTTTTT. V usage is TRBV11-2 and J usage is TRBJ2-2; D unresolved. V lost 8 bases and J lost 6, with 10 bases in between. The germline V gene encodes CDR1 SGHAT and CDR2 FQNNGV. The CDR3 has 12 residues.

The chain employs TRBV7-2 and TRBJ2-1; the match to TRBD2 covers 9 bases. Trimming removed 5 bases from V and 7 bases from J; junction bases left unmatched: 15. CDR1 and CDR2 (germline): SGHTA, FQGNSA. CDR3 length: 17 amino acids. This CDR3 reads CASSIGPPGLAGNEQFF. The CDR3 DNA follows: TGTGCCAGCAGCATAGGGCCCCCCGGTCTAGCGGGGAATGAGCAGTTCTTC.

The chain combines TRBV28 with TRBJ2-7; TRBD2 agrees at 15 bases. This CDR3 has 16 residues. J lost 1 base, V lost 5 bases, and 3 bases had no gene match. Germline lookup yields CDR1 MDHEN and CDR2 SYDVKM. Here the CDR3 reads CASSVGLAGGSYEQYF. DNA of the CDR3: TGTGCCAGCAGTGTTGGACTAGCGGGAGGGTCCTACGAGCAGTACTTC.

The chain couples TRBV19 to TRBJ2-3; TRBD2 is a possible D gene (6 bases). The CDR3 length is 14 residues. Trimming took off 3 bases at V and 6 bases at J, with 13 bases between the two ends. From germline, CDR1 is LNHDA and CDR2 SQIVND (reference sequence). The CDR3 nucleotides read TGTGCCAGTAGTATGGGGGGATGGGCCGATACGCAGTATTTT. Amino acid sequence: CASSMGGWADTQYF.

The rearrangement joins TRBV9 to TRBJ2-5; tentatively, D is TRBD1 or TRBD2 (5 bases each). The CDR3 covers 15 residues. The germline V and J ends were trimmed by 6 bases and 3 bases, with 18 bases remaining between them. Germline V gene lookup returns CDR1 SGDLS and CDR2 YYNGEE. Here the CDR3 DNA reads TGTGCCAGCACGGCAGAGCCCGGGGCGGAAGAGACCCAGTACTTC. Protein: CASTAEPGAEETQYF.

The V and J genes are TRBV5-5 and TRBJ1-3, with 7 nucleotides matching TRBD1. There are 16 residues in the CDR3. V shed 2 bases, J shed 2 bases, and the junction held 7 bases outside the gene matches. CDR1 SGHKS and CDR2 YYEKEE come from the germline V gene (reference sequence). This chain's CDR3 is CASSFRQGVAGNTIYF. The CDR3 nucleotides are TGTGCCAGCAGCTTCCGACAGGGAGTTGCTGGAAACACCATATATTTT.

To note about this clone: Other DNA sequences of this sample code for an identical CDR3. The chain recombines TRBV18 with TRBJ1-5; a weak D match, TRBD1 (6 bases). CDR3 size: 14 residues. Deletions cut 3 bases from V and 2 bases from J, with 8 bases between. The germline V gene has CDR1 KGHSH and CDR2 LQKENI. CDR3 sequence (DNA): TGTGCCAGCTCACCGGGGGCAGGCAATCAGCCCCAGCATTTT. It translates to CASSPGAGNQPQHF.

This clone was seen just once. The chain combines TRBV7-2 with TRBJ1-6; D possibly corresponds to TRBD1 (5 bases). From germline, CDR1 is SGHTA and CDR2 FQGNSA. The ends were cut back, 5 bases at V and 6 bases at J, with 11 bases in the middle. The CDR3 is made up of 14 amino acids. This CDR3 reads CASSPDMVNSPLHF. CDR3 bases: TGTGCCAGCAGCCCGGACATGGTTAATTCACCCCTCCACTTT.

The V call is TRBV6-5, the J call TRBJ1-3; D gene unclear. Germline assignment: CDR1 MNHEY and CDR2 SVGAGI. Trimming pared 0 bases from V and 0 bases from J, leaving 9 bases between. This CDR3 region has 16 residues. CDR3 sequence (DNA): TGTGCCAGCAGTTACTCGCCGGATAGCTCTGGAAACACCATATATTTT. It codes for CASSYSPDSSGNTIYF.

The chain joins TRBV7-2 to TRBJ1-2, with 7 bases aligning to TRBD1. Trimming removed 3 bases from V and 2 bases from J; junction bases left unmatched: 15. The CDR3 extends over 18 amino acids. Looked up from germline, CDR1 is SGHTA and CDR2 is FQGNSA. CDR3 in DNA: TGTGCCAGCAGCTTTTATTCCGGGGGACAGCGATTAAACTATGGCTACACCTTC. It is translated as CASSFYSGGQRLNYGYTF.

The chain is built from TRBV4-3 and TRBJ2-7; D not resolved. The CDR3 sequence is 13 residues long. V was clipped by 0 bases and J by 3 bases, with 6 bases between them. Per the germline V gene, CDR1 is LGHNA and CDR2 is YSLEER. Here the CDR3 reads CASSQDLRYEQYF. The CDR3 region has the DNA TGCGCCAGCAGCCAAGATTTGCGCTACGAGCAGTACTTC.

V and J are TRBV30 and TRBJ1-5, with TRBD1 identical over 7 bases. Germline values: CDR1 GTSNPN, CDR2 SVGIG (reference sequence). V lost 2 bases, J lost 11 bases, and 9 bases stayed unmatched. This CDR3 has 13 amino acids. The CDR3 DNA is TGTGCCTGGAGTAACCAGGGGGGTAAAGCCCAGCATTTT. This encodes CAWSNQGGKAQHF. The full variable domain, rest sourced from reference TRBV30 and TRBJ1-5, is SQTIHQWPATLVQPVGSPLSLECTVEGTSNPNLYWYRQAAGRGLQLLFYSVGIGQISSEVPQNLSASRPQDRQFILSSKKLLLSDSGFYLCAWSNQGGKAQHFGDGTRLSIL.

The chain's CDR3 is CASSIGGPPYEQYF. The CDR3 nucleotides are TGTGCCAGTAGTATAGGCGGCCCACCCTACGAGCAGTACTTC. The genes are TRBV19 and TRBJ2-7, with D unresolved. The V gene's germline CDR1 is LNHDA and CDR2 SQIVND (reference sequence). The V and J ends lost 1 base and 2 bases respectively, with 9 bases between them. This CDR3 contains 14 residues.

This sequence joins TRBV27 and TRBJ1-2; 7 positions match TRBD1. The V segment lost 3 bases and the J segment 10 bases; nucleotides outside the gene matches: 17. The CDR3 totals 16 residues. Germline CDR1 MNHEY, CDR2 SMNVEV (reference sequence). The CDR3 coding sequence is TGTGCCAGCAGTTTTAACAGGGGTGGGGGGCAGGGCTACTACACCTTC. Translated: CASSFNRGGGQGYYTF.

CDR3 amino acids: CAWSHLGVQNQPQHF. The CDR3 DNA is TGTGCCTGGAGCCATTTGGGAGTTCAAAATCAGCCCCAGCATTTT. The gene calls are TRBV30 and TRBJ1-5; D gene unclear. Trimming took off 3 bases at V and 4 bases at J, with 16 bases between the two ends. The V gene's germline CDR1 is GTSNPN and CDR2 SVGIG (reference sequence). The CDR3 is 15 residues long.

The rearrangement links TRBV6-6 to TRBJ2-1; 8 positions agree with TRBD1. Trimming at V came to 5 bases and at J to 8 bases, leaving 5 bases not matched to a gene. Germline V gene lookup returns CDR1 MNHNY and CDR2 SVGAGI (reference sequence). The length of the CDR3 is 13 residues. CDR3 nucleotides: TGTGCCAGCAGTAAAGACAGGGGCTATGAGCAGTTCTTC. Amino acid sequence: CASSKDRGYEQFF.

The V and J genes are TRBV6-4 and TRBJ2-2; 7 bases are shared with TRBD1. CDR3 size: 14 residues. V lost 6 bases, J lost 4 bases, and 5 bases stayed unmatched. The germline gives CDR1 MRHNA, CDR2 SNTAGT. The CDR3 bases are TGTGCCAGCAGGAAATCAGGGGGCACCGGGGAGCTGTTTTTT. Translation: CASRKSGGTGELFF.

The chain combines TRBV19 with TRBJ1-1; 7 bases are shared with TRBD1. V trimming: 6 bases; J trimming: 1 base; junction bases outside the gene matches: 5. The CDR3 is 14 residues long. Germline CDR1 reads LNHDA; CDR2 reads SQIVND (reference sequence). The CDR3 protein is CASSTQGPNTEAFF. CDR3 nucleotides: TGTGCCAGTAGCACACAGGGGCCGAACACTGAAGCTTTCTTT.

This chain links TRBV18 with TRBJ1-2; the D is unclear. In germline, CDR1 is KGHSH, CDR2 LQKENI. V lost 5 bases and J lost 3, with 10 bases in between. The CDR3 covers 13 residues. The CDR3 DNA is TGTGCCAGCTCAGTGGGCAGCGACTATGGCTACACCTTC. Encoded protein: CASSVGSDYGYTF.

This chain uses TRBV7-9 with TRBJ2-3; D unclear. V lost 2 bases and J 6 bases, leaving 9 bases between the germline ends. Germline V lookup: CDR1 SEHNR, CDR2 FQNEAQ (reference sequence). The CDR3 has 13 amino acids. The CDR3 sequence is CASSLWGEDTQYF. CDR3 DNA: TGTGCCAGCAGCTTATGGGGTGAGGATACGCAGTATTTT. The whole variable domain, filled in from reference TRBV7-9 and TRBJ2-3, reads DTGVSQNPRHKITKRGQNVTFRCDPISEHNRLYWYRQTLGQGPEFLTYFQNEAQLEKSRLLSDRFSAERPKGSFSTLEIQRTEQGDSAMYLCASSLWGEDTQYFGPGTRLTVL.

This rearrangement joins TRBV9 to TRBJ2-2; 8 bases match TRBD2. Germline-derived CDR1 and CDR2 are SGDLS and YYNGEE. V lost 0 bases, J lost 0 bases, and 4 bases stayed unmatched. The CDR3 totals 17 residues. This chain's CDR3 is CASSVGIAGSNTGELFF. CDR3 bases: TGTGCCAGCAGCGTAGGGATAGCGGGGTCGAACACCGGGGAGCTGTTTTTT. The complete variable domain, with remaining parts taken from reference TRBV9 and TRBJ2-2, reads DSGVTQTPKHLITATGQRVTLRCSPRSGDLSVYWYQQSLDQGLQFLIQYYNGEERAKGNILERFSAQQFPDLHSELNLSSLELGDSALYFCASSVGIAGSNTGELFFGEGSRLTVL.

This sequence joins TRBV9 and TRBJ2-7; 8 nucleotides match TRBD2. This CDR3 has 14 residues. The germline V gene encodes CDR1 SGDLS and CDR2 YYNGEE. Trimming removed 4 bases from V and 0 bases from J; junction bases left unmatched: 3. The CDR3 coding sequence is TGTGCCAGCAGCCCGGGACTAGACTCCTACGAGCAGTACTTC. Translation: CASSPGLDSYEQYF.

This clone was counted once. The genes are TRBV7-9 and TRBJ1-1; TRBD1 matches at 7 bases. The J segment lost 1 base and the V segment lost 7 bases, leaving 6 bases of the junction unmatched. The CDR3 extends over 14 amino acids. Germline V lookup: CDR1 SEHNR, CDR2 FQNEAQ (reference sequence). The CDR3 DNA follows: TGTGCCAGCACTCCCGCAGGGGGGAACACTGAAGCTTTCTTT. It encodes CASTPAGGNTEAFF.

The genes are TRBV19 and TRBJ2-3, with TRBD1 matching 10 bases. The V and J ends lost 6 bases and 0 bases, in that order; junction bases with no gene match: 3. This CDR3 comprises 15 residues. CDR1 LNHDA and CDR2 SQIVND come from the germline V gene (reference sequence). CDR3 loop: CASRTGGPSTDTQYF. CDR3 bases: TGTGCCAGTAGGACAGGGGGCCCTAGCACAGATACGCAGTATTTT. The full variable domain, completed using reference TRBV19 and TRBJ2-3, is DGGITQSPKYLFRKEGQNVTLSCEQNLNHDAMYWYRQDPGQGLRLIYYSQIVNDFQKGDIAEGYSVSREKKESFPLTVTSAQKNPTAFYLCASRTGGPSTDTQYFGPGTRLTVL.

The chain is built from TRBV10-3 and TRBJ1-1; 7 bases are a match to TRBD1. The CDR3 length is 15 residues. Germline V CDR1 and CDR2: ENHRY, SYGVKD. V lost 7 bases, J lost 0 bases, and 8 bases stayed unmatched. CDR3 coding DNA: TGTGCCATCACCAGACAGGGTACCATGAACACTGAAGCTTTCTTT. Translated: CAITRQGTMNTEAFF.

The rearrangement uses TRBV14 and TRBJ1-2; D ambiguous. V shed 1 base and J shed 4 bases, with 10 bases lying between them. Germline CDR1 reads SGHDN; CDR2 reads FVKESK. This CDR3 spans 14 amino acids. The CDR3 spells CASSQVAGPYGYTF. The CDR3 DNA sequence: TGTGCCAGCAGCCAAGTGGCAGGCCCCTATGGCTACACCTTC.